The 20 T cell receptor beta chains reported below all come from one sample, sequenced in a study of blood T cells in healthy people across ages. Next came a second PCR, run for about 7 to 11 cycles, which used a sample-barcoded 5' primer along with a J-beta primer mix. From the 5' RACE reads, TCRdb called clonotypes with MiXCR, one entry per CDR3 protein. The sample has roughly 1.7 million distinct CDR3 sequences; 30% to 40% are singletons. Sequences were obtained from blood. These TCRs come from a woman aged 25-40 years in good health.

The chain recombines TRBV7-8 with TRBJ1-2; a weak D match, TRBD1 (5 bases). V lost 3 bases and J 8 bases, leaving 13 bases between the germline ends. The CDR3 loop spans 13 amino acids. The germline V gene has CDR1 SGHVS and CDR2 FQNEAQ. CDR3 in amino acids: CASSLGRVEGYTF. CDR3 nucleotide sequence: TGTGCCAGCAGCTTGGGCAGGGTTGAGGGCTACACCTTC.

The chain links TRBV11-2 to TRBJ2-1, with 11 bases identical to TRBD2. Trimming at V came to 6 bases and at J to 3 bases, leaving 4 bases not matched to a gene. CDR1 and CDR2 from the germline V gene are SGHAT and FQNNGV. The CDR3 consists of 15 residues. The CDR3 spells CASRILAGVYNEQFF. The CDR3 region has the DNA TGTGCCAGCAGGATACTAGCGGGGGTCTACAATGAGCAGTTCTTC.

This clonotype has just one count. The chain recombines TRBV7-2 with TRBJ2-1, with D perhaps being TRBD1 or TRBD2 (5 bases each). Germline V gene lookup returns CDR1 SGHTA and CDR2 FQGNSA. The CDR3 consists of 14 residues. With 3 bases removed from V and 9 bases from J, the gap between germline ends came to 15 bases. The CDR3: CASSFLGVRAEQFF. DNA of the CDR3: TGTGCCAGCAGCTTCCTGGGAGTCAGGGCTGAGCAGTTCTTC. Looking up the rest from reference TRBV7-2 and TRBJ2-1 gives the full variable domain: GAGVSQSPSNKVTEKGKDVELRCDPISGHTALYWYRQSLGQGLEFLIYFQGNSAPDKSGLPSDRFSAERTGGSVSTLTIQRTQQEDSAVYLCASSFLGVRAEQFFGPGTRLTVL.

This clonotype was detected many times. The rearrangement joins TRBV30 to TRBJ1-2, with 7 bases lining up with TRBD1. CDR1 and CDR2 from the germline V gene are GTSNPN and SVGIG (reference sequence). The CDR3 consists of 14 residues. With 8 bases clipped from V and 3 bases from J, the junction kept 12 bases outside the gene matches. In DNA, the CDR3 is TGTGCCGGACCCACACAGGGGACCCACTATGGCTACACCTTC. Protein sequence: CAGPTQGTHYGYTF.

Only a few counts were recorded for this clonotype. The chain joins TRBV7-3 to TRBJ2-3, with 8 bases lining up with TRBD2. Germline CDR1 and CDR2: SGHTA and FQGTGA. V trimming: 6 bases; J trimming: 9 bases; junction bases outside the gene matches: 26. This CDR3 has 19 amino acids. This CDR3 is CASSLSTGGPESPPPTQYF. CDR3 DNA sequence: TGTGCCAGCAGTTTGAGTACGGGAGGGCCAGAGTCCCCTCCACCCACGCAGTATTTT.

As concerns this clonotype: Just one base apart from a much larger clone, this may be a read error. The CDR3 coding sequence is TGTGCCAGCAGCTCCGGGCCCCAAGAGGCCCAGTACTTC. It is translated as CASSSGPQEAQYF. The chain employs TRBV7-2 and TRBJ2-5; no definite D call. The CDR3 contains 13 residues. Germline values: CDR1 SGHTA, CDR2 FQGNSA.

Concerning this clonotype itself: This may arise from a read error, as a much more abundant clone is one base away. V usage is TRBV5-1 and J usage is TRBJ2-3; maybe TRBD1 (6 bases). The tail of the sequence fits TRBJ1-5 better, so the J call may be wrong. CDR3 size: 14 residues. Germline V gene sequence: CDR1 SGHRS, CDR2 YFSETQ. The CDR3 bases are TGCGCCAGCCAAGACAGGAAAGGAGCAGATACGCAGCATTTT. It encodes CASQDRKGADTQHF.

The chain uses TRBV5-6 and TRBJ2-4; D possibly corresponds to TRBD1 (7 bases). With the DNA end fitting TRBJ2-7 better, the J assignment may be wrong. The CDR3 loop spans 16 amino acids. Germline CDR1 is SGHDT and CDR2 is YYEEEE. As DNA, the CDR3 is TGTGCCAGCAGCCTAGGGGGCGGGAAGGGGGTATACGAGCAGTACTTC. It codes for CASSLGGGKGVYEQYF.

The V call is TRBV2, the J call TRBJ2-7; D might be TRBD1 (6 bases). The V and J ends lost 2 bases and 3 bases respectively, with 11 bases between them. This CDR3 is built from 14 residues. The germline V gene has CDR1 SNHLY and CDR2 FYNNEI. CDR3 bases: TGTGCCAGCAGTGAATCAGGGGTTAACTACGAGCAGTACTTC. Translated: CASSESGVNYEQYF.

This clonotype was observed a few times. This rearrangement joins TRBV4-1 to TRBJ2-2; 7 nucleotides agree with TRBD1. Trimming took 2 bases from V and 1 from J; bases not matched to a gene: 7. CDR3 length: 17 amino acids. In germline, CDR1 is MGHRA, CDR2 YSYEKL. The CDR3 loop reads CASSQPMGQLNTGELFF. CDR3 in DNA: TGCGCCAGCAGCCAACCTATGGGACAGCTGAACACCGGGGAGCTGTTTTTT.

The chain carries TRBV6-1 and TRBJ2-7; D uncertain. CDR3 size: 15 residues. Trimming pared 0 bases from V and 3 bases from J, leaving 12 bases between. The germline V gene has CDR1 MNHNS and CDR2 SASEGT. This chain's CDR3 is CASSEASPWIYEQYF. CDR3 bases: TGTGCCAGCAGTGAAGCATCGCCCTGGATCTACGAGCAGTACTTC.

This clonotype was seen ten or more times. The chain uses TRBV29-1 and TRBJ2-1, with D perhaps TRBD2 (6 bases). There are 12 residues in the CDR3. Trimming took off 8 bases at V and 2 bases at J, with 10 bases between the two ends. The germline gives CDR1 SQVTM, CDR2 ANQGSEA. DNA of the CDR3: TGCAGCTTTAGCGGTCCCTACAATGAGCAGTTCTTC. It is translated as CSFSGPYNEQFF.

This clonotype was picked up a small number of times. The CDR3 is CSARDNSASYEQYF. The CDR3 DNA follows: TGCAGTGCTAGAGACAATAGCGCGTCCTACGAGCAGTACTTC. The chain joins TRBV20-1 to TRBJ2-7; tentative D call: TRBD2 (5 bases). The CDR3 totals 14 residues. Germline V gives CDR1 DFQATT, CDR2 SNEGSKA (reference sequence). V lost 0 bases to trimming and J lost 1 base, with 10 bases between them.

The chain joins TRBV11-1 to TRBJ2-3; 11 bases match TRBD2. The V segment lost 4 bases and the J segment 1 base; nucleotides outside the gene matches: 19. This CDR3 contains 21 residues. CDR1 and CDR2 from the germline V gene are SGHAT and FQDESV (reference sequence). The CDR3 is CASSSSPGLAEGRGGTDTQYF. The DNA for the CDR3 is TGTGCCAGCAGCTCATCCCCGGGACTAGCGGAAGGAAGGGGTGGCACAGATACGCAGTATTTT.

In DNA, the CDR3 is TGTGCCAGCAGTGACTTGGGTAGCGGGATGTCCTACGAGCAGTACTTC. Encoded protein: CASSDLGSGMSYEQYF. The V call is TRBV2, the J call TRBJ2-7, with 8 nucleotides matching TRBD2. Per the germline V gene, CDR1 is SNHLY and CDR2 is FYNNEI. V shed 3 bases and J 1 base; nucleotides not matched to a gene: 8. The CDR3 runs to 16 residues.

The chain employs TRBV20-1 and TRBJ2-3, with a tentative D call TRBD2 (5 bases). The CDR3 contains 15 residues. Trimming stripped 0 bases from V and 2 bases from J, with 12 bases between. The germline V gene has CDR1 DFQATT and CDR2 SNEGSKA (reference sequence). DNA of the CDR3: TGCAGTGCTAGAGACTGGCGGGTGATCACAGATACGCAGTATTTT. Protein: CSARDWRVITDTQYF.

V is TRBV4-1 and J is TRBJ2-4, with 10 bases matching TRBD2. The last part of the DNA fits TRBJ2-7 better; the J call may be wrong. This CDR3 has 16 amino acids. Looked up from germline, CDR1 is MGHRA and CDR2 is YSYEKL. The chain's CDR3 is CASSQSRTSGTYEQYF. In DNA form, the CDR3 reads TGCGCCAGCAGCCAAAGCAGGACTAGCGGTACCTACGAGCAGTACTTC.

V and J are TRBV28 and TRBJ1-5; D might be TRBD1 (5 bases). The CDR3 extends over 13 amino acids. The V end was cut by 6 bases, the J end by 6 bases, with 12 bases between. The V gene's germline CDR1 is MDHEN and CDR2 SYDVKM. For the CDR3, the DNA is TGTGCCAGCAGCAACCAGGGTAGTCAGCCCCAGCATTTT. As protein: CASSNQGSQPQHF. Using reference TRBV28 and TRBJ1-5 for the parts outside the CDR3, the full variable domain is DVKVTQSSRYLVKRTGEKVFLECVQDMDHENMFWYRQDPGLGLRLIYFSYDVKMKEKGDIPEGYSVSREKKERFSLILESASTNQTSMYLCASSNQGSQPQHFGDGTRLSIL.

The chain joins TRBV7-6 to TRBJ2-3; 9 bases align to TRBD1. Germline V CDR1 and CDR2: SGHVS, FNYEAQ. The CDR3 is 17 residues long. Trimming cost V 0 bases and J 3 bases; bases outside gene matches: 7. CDR3 protein: CASSLASGTGRTDTQYF. The CDR3 DNA follows: TGTGCCAGCAGCTTAGCATCCGGGACAGGGAGGACAGATACGCAGTATTTT.

This clonotype was recorded a few times. The chain combines TRBV12-3 or TRBV12-4 with TRBJ2-5; maybe TRBD2 (6 bases). The CDR3 runs to 11 residues. Deletions cut 2 bases from V and 13 bases from J, with 11 bases between. CDR3: CASSLRAGLYF. The CDR3 nucleotides read TGTGCCAGCAGTTTAAGGGCGGGGTTGTACTTC.